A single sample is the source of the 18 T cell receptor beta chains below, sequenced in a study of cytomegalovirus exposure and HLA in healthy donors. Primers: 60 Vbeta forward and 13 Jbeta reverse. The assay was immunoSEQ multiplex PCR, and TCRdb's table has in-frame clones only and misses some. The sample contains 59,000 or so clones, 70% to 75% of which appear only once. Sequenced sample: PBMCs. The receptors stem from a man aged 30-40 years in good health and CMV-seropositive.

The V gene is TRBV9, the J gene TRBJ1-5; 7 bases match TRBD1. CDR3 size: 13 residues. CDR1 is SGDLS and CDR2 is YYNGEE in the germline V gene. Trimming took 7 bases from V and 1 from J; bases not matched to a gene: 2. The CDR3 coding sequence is TGTGCCAGCCAGGGGGACAGCAATCAGCCCCAGCATTTT. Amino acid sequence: CASQGDSNQPQHF.

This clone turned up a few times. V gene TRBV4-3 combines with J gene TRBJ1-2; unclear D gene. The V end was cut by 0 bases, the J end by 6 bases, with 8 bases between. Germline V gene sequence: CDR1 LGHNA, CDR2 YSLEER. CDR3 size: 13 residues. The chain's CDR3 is CASSQDRGNGYTF. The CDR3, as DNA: TGCGCCAGCAGCCAAGATCGAGGGAATGGCTACACCTTC.

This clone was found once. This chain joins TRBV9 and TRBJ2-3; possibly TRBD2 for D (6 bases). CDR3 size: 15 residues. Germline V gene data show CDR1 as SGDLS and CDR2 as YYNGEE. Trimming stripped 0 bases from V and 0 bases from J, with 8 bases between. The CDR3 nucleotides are TGTGCCAGCAGCGTAGGGGGGGTCAGCACAGATACGCAGTATTTT. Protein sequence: CASSVGGVSTDTQYF.

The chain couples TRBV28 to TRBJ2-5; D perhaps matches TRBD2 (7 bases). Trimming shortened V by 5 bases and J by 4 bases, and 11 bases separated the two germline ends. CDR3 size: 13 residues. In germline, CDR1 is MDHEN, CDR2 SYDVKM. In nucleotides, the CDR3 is TGTGCCAGCAGTCAAGGGGGGGGAGAGACCCAGTACTTC. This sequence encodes CASSQGGGETQYF.

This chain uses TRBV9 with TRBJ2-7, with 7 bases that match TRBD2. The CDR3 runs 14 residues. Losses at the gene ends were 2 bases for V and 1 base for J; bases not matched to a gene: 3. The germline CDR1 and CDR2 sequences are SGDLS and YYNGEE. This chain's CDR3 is CASSVREGSYEQYF. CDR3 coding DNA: TGTGCCAGCAGCGTTAGGGAGGGATCCTACGAGCAGTACTTC. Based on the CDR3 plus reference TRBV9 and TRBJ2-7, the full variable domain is DSGVTQTPKHLITATGQRVTLRCSPRSGDLSVYWYQQSLDQGLQFLIQYYNGEERAKGNILERFSAQQFPDLHSELNLSSLELGDSALYFCASSVREGSYEQYFGPGTRLTVT.

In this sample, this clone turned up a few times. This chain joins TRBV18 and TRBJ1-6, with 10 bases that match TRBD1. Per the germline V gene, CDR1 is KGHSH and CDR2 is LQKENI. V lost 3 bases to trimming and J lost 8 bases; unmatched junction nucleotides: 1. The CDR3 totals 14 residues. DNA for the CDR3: TGTGCCAGCTCACCCGGGACAGGGGATTCACCCCTCCACTTT. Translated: CASSPGTGDSPLHF.

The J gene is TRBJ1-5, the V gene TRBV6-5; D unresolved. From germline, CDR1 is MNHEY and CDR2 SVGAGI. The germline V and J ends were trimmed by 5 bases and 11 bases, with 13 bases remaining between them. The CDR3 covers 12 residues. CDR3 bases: TGTGCCAGCAGTGGTGATAGAGGAACCCAGCATTTT. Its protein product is CASSGDRGTQHF.

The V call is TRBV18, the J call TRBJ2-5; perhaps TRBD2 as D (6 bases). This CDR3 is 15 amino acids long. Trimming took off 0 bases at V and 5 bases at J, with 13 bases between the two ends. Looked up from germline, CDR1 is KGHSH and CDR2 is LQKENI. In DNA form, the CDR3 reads TGTGCCAGCTCACCACCGTTCGGGGGTAGGGAGACCCAGTACTTC. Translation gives CASSPPFGGRETQYF.

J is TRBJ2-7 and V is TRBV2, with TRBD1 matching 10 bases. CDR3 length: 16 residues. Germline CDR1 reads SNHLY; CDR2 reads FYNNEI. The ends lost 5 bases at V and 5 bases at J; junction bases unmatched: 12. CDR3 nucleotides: TGTGCCAGCAGTAGAGACCCGGGACAGGGGATCCACGAGCAGTACTTC. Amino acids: CASSRDPGQGIHEQYF.

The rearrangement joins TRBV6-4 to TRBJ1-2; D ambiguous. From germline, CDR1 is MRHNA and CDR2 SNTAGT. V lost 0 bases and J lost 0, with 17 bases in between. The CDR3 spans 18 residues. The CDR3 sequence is CASSDSPRGGTPNYGYTF. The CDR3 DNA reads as TGTGCCAGCAGTGACTCCCCTCGGGGAGGAACTCCTAACTATGGCTACACCTTC.

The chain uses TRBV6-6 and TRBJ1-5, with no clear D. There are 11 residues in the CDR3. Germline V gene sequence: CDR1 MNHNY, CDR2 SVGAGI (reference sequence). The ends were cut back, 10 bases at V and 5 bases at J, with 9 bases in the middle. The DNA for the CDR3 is TGTGCCACCCGACTCGATCAGCCCCAGCATTTT. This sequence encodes CATRLDQPQHF.

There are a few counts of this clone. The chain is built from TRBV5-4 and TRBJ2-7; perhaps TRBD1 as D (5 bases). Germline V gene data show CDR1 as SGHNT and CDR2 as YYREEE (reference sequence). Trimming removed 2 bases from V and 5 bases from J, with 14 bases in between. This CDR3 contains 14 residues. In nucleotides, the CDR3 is TGTGCCAGCAGCTTAAACAGGTACGTCGACGAGCAGTACTTC. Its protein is CASSLNRYVDEQYF.

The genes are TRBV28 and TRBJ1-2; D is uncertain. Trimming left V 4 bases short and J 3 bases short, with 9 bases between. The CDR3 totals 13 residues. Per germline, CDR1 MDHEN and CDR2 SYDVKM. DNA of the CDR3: TGTGCCAGCAGTTACAGACCGGACTATGGCTACACCTTC. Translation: CASSYRPDYGYTF.

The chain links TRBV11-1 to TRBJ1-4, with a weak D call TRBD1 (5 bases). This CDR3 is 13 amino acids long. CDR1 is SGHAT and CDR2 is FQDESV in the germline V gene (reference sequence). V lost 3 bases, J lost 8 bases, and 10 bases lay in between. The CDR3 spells CASSFGQGEKLFF. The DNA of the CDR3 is TGTGCCAGCAGCTTCGGACAAGGCGAAAAACTGTTTTTT.

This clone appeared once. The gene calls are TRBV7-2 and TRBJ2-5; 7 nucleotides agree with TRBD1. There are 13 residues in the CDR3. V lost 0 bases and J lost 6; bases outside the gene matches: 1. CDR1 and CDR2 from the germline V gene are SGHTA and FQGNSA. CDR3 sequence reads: CASSLAGQQTQYF. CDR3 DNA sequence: TGTGCCAGCAGCTTAGCGGGACAGCAGACCCAGTACTTC.

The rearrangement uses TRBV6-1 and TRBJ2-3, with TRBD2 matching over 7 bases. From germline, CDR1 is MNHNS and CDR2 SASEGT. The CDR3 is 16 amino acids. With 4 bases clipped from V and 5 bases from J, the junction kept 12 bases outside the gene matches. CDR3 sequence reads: CASSARGLLHGDTQYF. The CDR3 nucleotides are TGTGCCAGCAGTGCCCGGGGACTACTTCATGGAGATACGCAGTATTTT.

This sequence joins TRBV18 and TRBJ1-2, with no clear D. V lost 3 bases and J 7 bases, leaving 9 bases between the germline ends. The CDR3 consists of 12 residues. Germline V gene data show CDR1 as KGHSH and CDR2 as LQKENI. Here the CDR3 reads CASSPPTGGYTF. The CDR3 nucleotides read TGTGCCAGCTCACCTCCGACGGGTGGCTACACCTTC.

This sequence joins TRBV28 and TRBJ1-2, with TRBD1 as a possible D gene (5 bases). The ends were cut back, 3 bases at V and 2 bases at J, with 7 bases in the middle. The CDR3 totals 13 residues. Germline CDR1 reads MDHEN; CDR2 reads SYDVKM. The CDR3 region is CASSFHRNYGYTF. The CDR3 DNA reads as TGTGCCAGCAGTTTCCACAGGAACTATGGCTACACCTTC.